A single sample gave rise to the 24 T cell receptor beta chains below, sequenced in a study of blood T cell repertoires in COVID-19. Generated by immunoSEQ multiplex PCR, the TCRdb table keeps only in-frame clones and is missing some. The sample yields 500,000 or so clones, about nine tenths seen once. Source material: PBMCs or T cells enriched from blood (not recorded which). Receptors were obtained from a woman between 18 and 29 years old who had recovered from COVID-19.

This chain joins TRBV12-3 or TRBV12-4 and TRBJ1-5, with no clear D. This CDR3 contains 12 residues. With 1 base removed from V and 5 bases from J, the gap between germline ends came to 3 bases. CDR3 sequence: CASSLGDQPQHF. The DNA for the CDR3 is TGTGCCAGCAGTTTAGGAGATCAGCCCCAGCATTTT.

The chain is built from TRBV4-1 and TRBJ1-1; D possibly corresponds to TRBD1 (6 bases). This CDR3 region has 15 residues. CDR1 and CDR2 (germline): MGHRA, YSYEKL. With 3 bases removed from V and 6 bases from J, the gap between germline ends came to 17 bases. The CDR3 sequence is CASSHLDRSFAEAFF. The CDR3 DNA follows: TGCGCCAGCAGCCATCTTGACAGGTCCTTCGCTGAAGCTTTCTTT.

The rearrangement uses TRBV2 and TRBJ1-6; no definite D call. CDR3 length: 16 amino acids. V was cut by 4 bases and J by 0 bases, with 10 bases left in between. CDR1 and CDR2 (germline): SNHLY, FYNNEI. The CDR3 region is CASSGSSSSYNSPLHF. The DNA of the CDR3 is TGTGCCAGCAGTGGTTCTTCGAGCTCCTATAATTCACCCCTCCACTTT.

The chain links TRBV6-5 to TRBJ1-2; TRBD1 is a possible D gene (6 bases). CDR3 length equals 12 residues. V lost 6 bases, J lost 8 bases, and 13 bases lay in between. Per the germline V gene, CDR1 is MNHEY and CDR2 is SVGAGI. In DNA form, the CDR3 reads TGTGCCAGCAGAACAGGGCTTCGGGGCTACACCTTC. Residues: CASRTGLRGYTF.

The V and J genes are TRBV29-1 and TRBJ2-1; TRBD2 agrees at 13 bases. The CDR3 is 14 residues long. The ends lost 4 bases at V and 4 bases at J; junction bases unmatched: 1. Germline V gene sequence: CDR1 SQVTM, CDR2 ANQGSEA. The CDR3 DNA is TGCAGCGTTGGGACTAGCGGGGGATACAATGAGCAGTTCTTC. This gives the protein CSVGTSGGYNEQFF.

The V gene is TRBV7-9, the J gene TRBJ2-3; possibly TRBD1 for D (6 bases). CDR3 size: 15 residues. CDR1 and CDR2 (germline): SEHNR, FQNEAQ (reference sequence). V was shortened by 5 bases and J by 6 bases, with 18 bases between the two germline ends. As DNA, the CDR3 is TGTGCCAGCAGCGCCGTAGGCACAGGGTGGGATACGCAGTATTTT. It encodes CASSAVGTGWDTQYF.

The rearrangement links TRBV3-1 (or the pseudogene TRBV3-2) to TRBJ1-1; perhaps TRBD1 as D (5 bases). This CDR3 comprises 13 residues. Germline V gives CDR1 LGHDT, CDR2 YNNKEL (reference sequence). V was trimmed by 1 base and J by 7 bases, leaving 10 bases between them. CDR3 bases: TGTGCCAGCAGCCAAGCTGTGGGGCTTGAAGCTTTCTTT. The encoded protein is CASSQAVGLEAFF.

This sequence joins TRBV9 and TRBJ2-1; a weak D match, TRBD1 (6 bases). The CDR3 is 18 residues long. V was trimmed by 0 bases and J by 0 bases, leaving 16 bases between them. Looked up from germline, CDR1 is SGDLS and CDR2 is YYNGEE. CDR3 sequence reads: CASSVALYADSSYNEQFF. Written as DNA, the CDR3 is TGTGCCAGCAGCGTAGCCCTTTACGCGGACAGCTCCTACAATGAGCAGTTCTTC.

The CDR3 region is CASSTGRGYGYTF. CDR3 nucleotides: TGTGCCAGCAGCACAGGTCGTGGCTATGGCTACACCTTC. The V call is TRBV6-4, the J call TRBJ1-2, with TRBD1 as a possible D gene (5 bases). Trimming cost V 6 bases and J 4 bases, with 12 bases left between them. The CDR3 contains 13 residues. Germline V gene sequence: CDR1 MRHNA, CDR2 SNTAGT.

There are a few counts of this clone. This chain joins TRBV5-4 and TRBJ2-3, with 11 bases that match TRBD2. J gave up 5 bases and V 1 base, and 6 bases lay outside the gene matches. There are 16 residues in the CDR3. Germline lookup yields CDR1 SGHNT and CDR2 YYREEE (reference sequence). The chain's CDR3 is CASSLPLAGGRDTQYF. The CDR3 DNA sequence: TGTGCCAGCAGCTTGCCCCTAGCGGGGGGACGAGATACGCAGTATTTT. Filled out from reference TRBV5-4 and TRBJ2-3, the complete variable domain reads ETGVTQSPTHLIKTRGQQVTLRCSSQSGHNTVSWYQQALGQGPQFIFQYYREEENGRGNFPPRFSGLQFPNYSSELNVNALELDDSALYLCASSLPLAGGRDTQYFGPGTRLTVL.

V is TRBV3-1 (or the pseudogene TRBV3-2) and J is TRBJ2-7, with a possible D match to TRBD1 (6 bases). The CDR3 loop spans 12 amino acids. V was pared by 4 bases and J by 7 bases, with 11 bases between. Per germline, CDR1 LGHDT and CDR2 YNNKEL (reference sequence). This CDR3 reads CASSLKRGEQYF. The CDR3 DNA reads as TGTGCCAGCAGCCTCAAGAGGGGGGAGCAGTACTTC.

V is TRBV11-2 and J is TRBJ2-3; TRBD2 aligns across 9 bases. Germline lookup yields CDR1 SGHAT and CDR2 FQNNGV. The CDR3 contains 16 residues. The ends lost 4 bases at V and 1 base at J; junction bases unmatched: 6. CDR3 sequence reads: CASSYRTSARTDTQYF. The CDR3 nucleotides read TGTGCCAGCAGCTACCGGACTAGCGCTCGCACAGATACGCAGTATTTT.

The chain joins TRBV6-4 to TRBJ2-3; 10 bases fit TRBD2. The CDR3 contains 15 residues. Germline V lookup: CDR1 MRHNA, CDR2 SNTAGT. J was trimmed by 7 bases and V by 6 bases; bases with no gene match: 10. In DNA form, the CDR3 reads TGTGCCAGCAGGAGGAAGCGGGGGGGAATGAATACGCAGTATTTT. This gives the protein CASRRKRGGMNTQYF.

The J gene is TRBJ1-4, the V gene TRBV19; 9 bases agree with TRBD1. Unmatched junction bases numbered 14, after V lost 3 bases and J lost 9 bases. The germline gives CDR1 LNHDA, CDR2 SQIVND (reference sequence). The CDR3 is 17 residues long. The CDR3 spells CASSIRPPGQGRQKLFF. CDR3 nucleotide sequence: TGTGCCAGTAGTATTCGACCCCCGGGACAGGGAAGGCAAAAACTGTTTTTT.

J is TRBJ1-1 and V is TRBV7-2, with D tentatively TRBD1 (5 bases). This CDR3 spans 13 amino acids. The V end lost 5 bases, the J end lost 11 bases, and 18 bases lay between the germline ends. The V gene's germline CDR1 is SGHTA and CDR2 FQGNSA. The chain's CDR3 is CASSPDGGSSAFF. Written as DNA, the CDR3 is TGTGCCAGCAGCCCCGATGGGGGGAGCTCGGCTTTCTTT. Filled out from reference TRBV7-2 and TRBJ1-1, the complete variable domain reads GAGVSQSPSNKVTEKGKDVELRCDPISGHTALYWYRQSLGQGLEFLIYFQGNSAPDKSGLPSDRFSAERTGGSVSTLTIQRTQQEDSAVYLCASSPDGGSSAFFGQGTRLTVV.

The V call is TRBV3-1 (or the pseudogene TRBV3-2), the J call TRBJ1-4, with D uncertain. Germline CDR1 LGHDT, CDR2 YNNKEL (reference sequence). The V end was cut by 3 bases, the J end by 1 base, with 12 bases between. The CDR3 contains 16 residues. The CDR3 here is CASSQLKTLTNEKLFF. The CDR3 nucleotides are TGTGCCAGCAGCCAGCTCAAGACATTAACTAATGAAAAACTGTTTTTT.

The chain combines TRBV5-1 with TRBJ2-5; maybe TRBD1 (6 bases). V lost 7 bases and J 5 bases, leaving 18 bases between the germline ends. The CDR3 covers 14 residues. From germline, CDR1 is SGHRS and CDR2 YFSETQ. CDR3 DNA: TGCGCCAGCGCCTCTCCGGGACAACGTGAGACCCAGTACTTC. Translation gives CASASPGQRETQYF.

This clone was seen only once. J is TRBJ2-1 and V is TRBV6-5; no reliable D call. Trimming shortened V by 2 bases and J by 7 bases, and 9 bases separated the two germline ends. This CDR3 comprises 13 residues. CDR1 is MNHEY, CDR2 SVGAGI, per germline. The CDR3 DNA is TGTGCCAGCAGTTACAAGACGACAAATGAGCAGTTCTTC. Amino acids: CASSYKTTNEQFF.

The gene calls are TRBV10-3 and TRBJ1-1, with D tentatively TRBD1 (6 bases). Germline CDR1 reads ENHRY; CDR2 reads SYGVKD. The ends were cut back, 10 bases at V and 0 bases at J, with 18 bases in the middle. The CDR3 contains 15 residues. Here the CDR3 DNA reads TGTGCCACAGGGTCGAGGGGGGGGATGAACACTGAAGCTTTCTTT. Translation gives CATGSRGGMNTEAFF.

The CDR3 bases are TGCGCCAGCAGCCTCAGAAGCGGGGGGGAATACACAGATACGCAGTATTTT. Residues: CASSLRSGGEYTDTQYF. V and J are TRBV4-1 and TRBJ2-3, with 10 bases fitting TRBD2. V was clipped by 4 bases and J by 2 bases; unmatched bases: 9. The CDR3 length is 17 residues. Per the germline V gene, CDR1 is MGHRA and CDR2 is YSYEKL.

This chain connects TRBV11-2 to TRBJ2-2, with 8 bases lining up with TRBD1. CDR1 is SGHAT and CDR2 is FQNNGV in the germline V gene. This CDR3 region has 13 residues. J lost 6 bases, V lost 5 bases, and 2 bases had no gene match. CDR3 nucleotides: TGTGCCAGCAGCCAGGACAGGGCCGGGGAGCTGTTTTTT. Translation: CASSQDRAGELFF. Complete variable domain (other parts from reference TRBV11-2 and TRBJ2-2): EAGVAQSPRYKIIEKRQSVAFWCNPISGHATLYWYQQILGQGPKLLIQFQNNGVVDDSQLPKDRFSAERLKGVDSTLKIQPAKLEDSAVYLCASSQDRAGELFFGEGSRLTVL.

The genes are TRBV5-4 and TRBJ2-3, with TRBD1 identical over 10 bases. This CDR3 is 15 amino acids long. Trimming at V came to 1 base and at J to 6 bases, leaving 5 bases not matched to a gene. The germline CDR1 and CDR2 sequences are SGHNT and YYREEE (reference sequence). The CDR3 region has the DNA TGTGCCAGCAGCTTGCCGGGGACAGGGGCTGATACGCAGTATTTT. This encodes CASSLPGTGADTQYF.

The chain is built from TRBV18 and TRBJ1-5; D gene unclear. This CDR3 is 14 amino acids long. CDR1 and CDR2 (germline): KGHSH, LQKENI. Trimming removed 2 bases from V and 14 bases from J, with 19 bases in between. In nucleotides, the CDR3 is TGTGCCAGCTCACCAGAGACGGTTTCAATGGAGAAGCATTTT. It yields the protein CASSPETVSMEKHF.

V is TRBV3-1 (or the pseudogene TRBV3-2) and J is TRBJ2-1, with D perhaps TRBD1 (5 bases). CDR3 size: 15 residues. The V gene's germline CDR1 is LGHDT and CDR2 YNNKEL (reference sequence). The V and J ends lost 1 base and 0 bases respectively, with 7 bases between them. The CDR3 DNA reads TGTGCCAGCAGCCAAGGGGGCTCCTCCTACAATGAGCAGTTCTTC. Its translation: CASSQGGSSYNEQFF.